These T cell receptor beta chains were read from a single sample in a study of T-cell memory formation after mild COVID-19. TCRdb reprocessed the 5' RACE reads with MiXCR, giving one entry per CDR3 protein. Of roughly 250,000 distinct CDR3 sequences listed, roughly 15% are singletons. Sequenced sample: PBMCs or a T cell subset sorted from them (not recorded which). These receptors all stem from a young man who had mild COVID-19 (a few samples of this study predate the infection). Cell type and time point are not known. CDR3s include the opening cysteine and the closing phenylalanine or tryptophan. D genes are given only for firm matches. Clone size is stated in some rows and not others, as once, few, many or a class when expanded.

j_gene | v_gene | abundance | d_gene | CDR3aa | CDR3nt
TRBJ1-1 | TRBV6-6 | many | TRBD1 | CASSYQGGGTEAFF | TGTGCCAGCAGTTATCAGGGGGGAGGCACTGAAGCTTTCTTT
TRBJ2-1 | TRBV20-1 | - | - | CSATYPAAQAHNEQFF | TGCAGTGCCACCTATCCGGCGGCCCAAGCCCACAATGAGCAGTTCTTC
TRBJ2-7 | TRBV5-1 | - | - | CASSLGTAVYEQYF | TGCGCCAGCAGCCTAGGGACTGCGGTCTACGAGCAGTACTTC
TRBJ2-1 | TRBV5-1 | many | - | CASRMDGGVNEQFF | TGCGCCAGCAGAATGGACGGGGGTGTGAATGAGCAGTTCTTC
TRBJ1-5 | TRBV7-2 | - | - | CASSLGSGRNQPKHF | TGTGCCAGCAGCCTGGGGTCCGGAAGGAATCAGCCCAAGCATTTT
TRBJ1-1 | TRBV6-2/TRBV6-3 | - | TRBD1 | CASSYSSGQGVSYTEAFF | TGTGCCAGCAGTTACTCCTCGGGACAGGGCGTAAGTTACACTGAAGCTTTCTTT
TRBJ1-4 | TRBV4-3 | few | - | CASSQEVVTATNEKLFF | TGCGCCAGCAGCCAAGAAGTCGTAACGGCCACTAATGAAAAACTGTTTTTT
TRBJ1-6 | TRBV7-2 | - | - | CASSTWQGSYNSPLHF | TGTGCCAGCAGCACGTGGCAGGGGTCCTATAATTCACCCCTCCACTTT
TRBJ1-1 | TRBV6-1 | few | TRBD1 | CASSVSRDRGRAFF | TGTGCCAGCAGTGTATCCCGGGACAGGGGTCGGGCTTTCTTT
TRBJ2-2 | TRBV5-1 | - | - | CASSLAADANTGELFF | TGCGCCAGCAGCTTGGCCGCGGACGCGAACACCGGGGAGCTGTTTTTT
TRBJ1-5 | TRBV18 | - | - | CASSPIGVLPQHF | TGTGCCAGCTCACCTATTGGTGTTCTGCCCCAGCATTTT
TRBJ2-5 | TRBV4-2 | few | - | CASSQGSGQRGETQYF | TGTGCCAGCAGCCAAGGTAGCGGCCAACGAGGAGAGACCCAGTACTTC
TRBJ2-3 | TRBV4-2 | - | TRBD2 | CASSQDLAGGTDTQYF | TGTGCCAGCAGCCAAGATCTAGCGGGGGGCACAGATACGCAGTATTTT
TRBJ2-3 | TRBV4-3 | - | - | CASSQDRPGATDTQYF | TGCGCCAGCAGCCAAGATCGTCCAGGGGCCACAGATACGCAGTATTTT
TRBJ2-1 | TRBV5-1 | few | TRBD2 | CASSPVLAGDNEQFF | TGCGCCAGCAGCCCGGTGCTAGCGGGGGACAATGAGCAGTTCTTC
TRBJ2-3 | TRBV7-2 | - | - | CASSLDGNTDTQYF | TGTGCCAGCAGCTTAGACGGTAACACAGATACGCAGTATTTT
TRBJ2-7 | TRBV7-9 | many | - | CASSSAVLGRYEQYF | TGTGCCAGCAGCTCGGCGGTTTTGGGCCGGTACGAGCAGTACTTC
TRBJ1-2 | TRBV20-1 | few | - | CSARRSADGYTF | TGCAGTGCTAGAAGGTCGGCCGATGGCTACACCTTC
TRBJ1-1 | TRBV12-3/TRBV12-4 | few | - | CASSQGGARAFF | TGTGCCAGCAGTCAAGGGGGGGCACGAGCTTTCTTT
TRBJ2-2 | TRBV20-1 | few | - | CSAGLGTNTGELFF | TGCAGTGCTGGACTAGGGACAAACACCGGGGAGCTGTTTTTT
TRBJ1-2 | TRBV20-1 | - | - | CSAPDQGLALPPSGYTF | TGCAGTGCTCCCGATCAGGGACTCGCCCTACCCCCTTCTGGCTACACCTTC
TRBJ1-2 | TRBV19 | - | - | CASAARGENYGYTF | TGTGCCTCGGCCGCCAGGGGCGAGAACTATGGCTACACCTTC
TRBJ2-3 | TRBV6-5 | - | - | CATRIPDTQYF | TGTGCCACCCGAATTCCAGATACGCAGTACTTT
TRBJ1-2 | TRBV5-1 | - | - | CASSLAPRNPIGYTF | TGCGCCAGCAGCTTGGCCCCGAGGAACCCCATTGGCTACACCTTC
TRBJ2-1 | TRBV20-1 | - | - | CSASQSSYNEQFF | TGCAGTGCTAGTCAAAGCTCCTACAATGAGCAGTTCTTC
TRBJ1-2 | TRBV6-1 | - | TRBD1 | CASSEPGTGYLRYGYTF | TGTGCCAGCAGTGAACCGGGGACAGGCTACTTACGCTATGGCTACACCTTC
TRBJ2-6 | TRBV4-3 | - | - | CASSPWTTNSGANVLTF | TGCGCCAGCAGCCCCTGGACTACTAACTCTGGGGCCAACGTCCTGACTTTC
TRBJ1-1 | TRBV19 | many | - | CASLNFAGLGNTEAFF | TGTGCCAGTCTAAACTTTGCAGGGTTGGGGAACACTGAAGCTTTCTTT
TRBJ2-3 | TRBV7-3 | few | - | CASSLGPPTDTQYF | TGTGCCAGCAGCTTAGGTCCCCCGACAGATACGCAGTATTTT
TRBJ1-1 | TRBV20-1 | - | - | CSAPDPRVLGTEAFF | TGCAGTGCCCCAGACCCCAGGGTCTTGGGGACTGAAGCTTTCTTT
TRBJ1-5 | TRBV5-1 | - | - | CASSLRGRKKGNQPQHF | TGCGCCAGCAGCTTACGGGGGCGAAAGAAGGGAAATCAGCCCCAGCATTTT
TRBJ1-1 | TRBV18 | - | - | CASSPPLGGTTTEAFF | TGTGCCAGCTCACCACCGCTAGGGGGGACTACCACTGAAGCTTTCTTT
TRBJ2-7 | TRBV7-9 | - | - | CASSLVGSSYEQYF | TGTGCCAGCAGCTTAGTCGGGAGCTCCTACGAGCAGTACTTC
TRBJ2-5 | TRBV5-1 | - | - | CASSLEGPQETQYF | TGCGCCAGCAGCTTGGAGGGACCCCAAGAGACCCAGTACTTC
TRBJ2-7 | TRBV4-3 | - | - | CASSRDRGQPTGYEQYF | TGCGCCAGCAGCCGCGACCGGGGACAACCTACCGGCTACGAGCAGTACTTC
TRBJ2-7 | TRBV2 | few | - | CASRAGLRRGYDEQYF | TGTGCCAGCAGGGCAGGTTTACGACGGGGCTACGACGAGCAGTACTTC